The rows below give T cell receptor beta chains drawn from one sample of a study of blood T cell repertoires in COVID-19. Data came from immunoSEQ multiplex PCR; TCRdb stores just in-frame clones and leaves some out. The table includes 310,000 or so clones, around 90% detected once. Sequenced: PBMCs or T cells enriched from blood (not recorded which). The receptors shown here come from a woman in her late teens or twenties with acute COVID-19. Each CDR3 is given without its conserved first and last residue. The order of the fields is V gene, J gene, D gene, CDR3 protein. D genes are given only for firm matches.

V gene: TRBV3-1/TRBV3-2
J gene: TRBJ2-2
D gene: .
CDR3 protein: ASSQDTPGLHPTGELF

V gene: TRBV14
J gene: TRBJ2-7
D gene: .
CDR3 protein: ASSSRGSHEQY

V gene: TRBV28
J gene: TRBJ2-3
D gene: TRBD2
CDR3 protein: ASSFETSDDNTDTQY

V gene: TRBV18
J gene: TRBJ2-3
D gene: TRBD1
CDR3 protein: ASSPPDFFGQGATDTQY

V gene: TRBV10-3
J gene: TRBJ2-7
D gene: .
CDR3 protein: AISELSYEQY

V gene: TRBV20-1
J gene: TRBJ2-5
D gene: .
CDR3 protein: SARRETQY

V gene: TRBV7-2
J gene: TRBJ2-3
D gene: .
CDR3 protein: ASSPRAFADTQY

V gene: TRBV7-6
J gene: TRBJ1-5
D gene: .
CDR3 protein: ASSLYSHQPQH

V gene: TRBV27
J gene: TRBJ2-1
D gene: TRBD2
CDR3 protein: ASRAGGYNEQF

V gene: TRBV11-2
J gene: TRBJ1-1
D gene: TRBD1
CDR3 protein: ASTYRGAEAF

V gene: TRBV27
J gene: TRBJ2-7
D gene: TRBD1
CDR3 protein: ASQLAGTGWYEQY

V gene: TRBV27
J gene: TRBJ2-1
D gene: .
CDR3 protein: ASSPGRDLYNEQF

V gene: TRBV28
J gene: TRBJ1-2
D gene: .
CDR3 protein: ASSLLGGSSVTGYT

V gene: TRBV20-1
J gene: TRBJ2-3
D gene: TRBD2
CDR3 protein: SASGGTSGRRDTQY

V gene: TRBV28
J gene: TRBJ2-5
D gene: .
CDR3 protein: ASVRKPQETQY

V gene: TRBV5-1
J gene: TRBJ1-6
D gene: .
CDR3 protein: ASSLGEGSGSPLH